This record looks at one TCR beta chain sequence and its context. This record belongs to a study of T cell repertoires in cytomegalovirus infection. In TCRdb, the reads were re-called with MiXCR into one record per CDR3 protein. Here the sample spans under 850,000 distinct CDR3 sequences, about a third being singletons. This CDR3 spans 17 amino acids. V was pared by 4 bases and J by 2 bases, with 11 bases of the junction left unmatched. Per the germline V gene, CDR1 is MNHEY and CDR2 is SVGAGI. What was sequenced was PBMCs. The sequence derives from a human donor in good health (CMV status not recorded). Some clones in this sample may be carry-over from other donors' samples. The chain joins TRBV6-5 to TRBJ2-1; 7 positions match TRBD1. The CDR3 DNA reads as TGTGCCAGCAGTTCGATACAGGGGCAGACGACCTACAATGAGCAGTTCTTC. Residues: CASSSIQGQTTYNEQFF.